This T cell receptor (beta chain) was obtained from a study of graft-versus-host responses after intestinal transplantation. Germline assignment: CDR1 SEHNR and CDR2 FQNEAQ (reference sequence). Trimming left V 5 bases short and J 4 bases short, with 16 bases between. This CDR3 contains 15 residues. General study findings and limits: Across patients carrying graft-donor T cell macrochimerism, allografts held high graft-versus-host to host-versus-graft clonal ratios.

Turning to this clone: No antigen is known for it. Other DNA sequences in this sample translate to the same CDR3.

The data were produced by immunoSEQ multiplex PCR, yet TCRdb's version contains in-frame clones alone and is incomplete. The sample lists approximately 74,000 clones; 92% were seen once. The clonotype originates from a human patient who received an intestinal transplant, so some T cells may come from the graft donor. Sequences were derived from PBMCs, sampled 98 days after intestinal transplantation. The V gene is TRBV7-9, the J gene TRBJ2-3; TRBD2 might be the D (6 bases). The CDR3 loop reads CASSGWGEVSDTQYF. The CDR3 DNA follows: TGTGCCAGCAGCGGTTGGGGGGAGGTCTCAGATACGCAGTATTTT.